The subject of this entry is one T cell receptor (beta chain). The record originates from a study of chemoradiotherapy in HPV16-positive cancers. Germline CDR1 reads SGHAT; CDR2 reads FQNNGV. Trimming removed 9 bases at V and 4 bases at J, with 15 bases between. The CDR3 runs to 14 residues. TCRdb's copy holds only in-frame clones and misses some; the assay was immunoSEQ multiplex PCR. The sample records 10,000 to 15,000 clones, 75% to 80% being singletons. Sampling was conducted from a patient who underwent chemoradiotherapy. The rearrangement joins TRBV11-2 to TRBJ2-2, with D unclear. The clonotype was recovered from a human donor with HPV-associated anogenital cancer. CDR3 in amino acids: CASSPAVGTGELFF. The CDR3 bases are TGTGCCAGTAGTCCGGCAGTAGGCACCGGGGAGCTGTTTTTT.